Listed below are T cell receptor beta chains from one sample, sequenced in a study of T-cell memory formation after mild COVID-19. TCRdb re-analysed the 5' RACE reads in MiXCR, keeping a single row per CDR3 protein. This table holds more than 400,000 distinct CDR3 sequences, 15% to 20% found once. Input material: PBMCs or a T cell subset sorted from them (not recorded which). These receptors originate from an adult woman who had mild COVID-19 (a few samples of this study predate the infection). Cell type and time point are not known. Both conserved end residues are part of each CDR3. D genes are given only for firm matches. The size entry is marked missing in some rows and otherwise reads once, few, many or a size class.

-,TRBV18,15,TRBJ2-3,-,CASSPEVLFGDTQYF,TGTGCCAGCTCACCCGAAGTCCTTTTTGGTGATACGCAGTATTTT
-,TRBV6-6,18,TRBJ2-7,TRBD2,CASSSAGTSGRGFYEQYF,TGTGCCAGCAGTTCCGCCGGGACTAGCGGGAGGGGGTTTTACGAGCAGTACTTC
few,TRBV18,16,TRBJ2-3,TRBD2,CASSISSGGRGDTQYF,TGTGCCAGCTCCATCTCAAGCGGGGGCCGAGGAGATACGCAGTATTTT
few,TRBV2,15,TRBJ1-2,TRBD1,CASRGVRDRERPYTF,TGTGCCAGCAGGGGGGTCCGGGACAGGGAACGGCCCTACACCTTC
few,TRBV7-3,15,TRBJ2-3,-,CASSLEGFSTDTQYF,TGTGCCAGCAGCTTAGAAGGCTTTAGCACAGATACGCAGTATTTT
-,TRBV5-6,15,TRBJ2-7,TRBD2,CASRRGLAAPLEQYF,TGTGCCAGCAGAAGGGGACTAGCGGCGCCACTCGAGCAGTACTTC
few,TRBV20-1,14,TRBJ1-3,-,CSARSGYSGNTIYF,TGCAGTGCTAGATCCGGATACTCTGGAAACACCATATATTTT
-,TRBV3-1,13,TRBJ1-2,-,CASSPARNYGYTF,TGTGCCAGCAGTCCCGCCAGAAACTATGGCTACACCTTC
few,TRBV9,14,TRBJ1-6,TRBD1,CASSAWDRNSPLHF,TGTGCCAGCAGCGCCTGGGACAGAAATTCACCCCTCCACTTT
few,TRBV24-1,12,TRBJ2-1,-,CATSRGANEQFF,TGTGCCACCAGCAGAGGGGCCAATGAGCAGTTCTTC
-,TRBV12-3/TRBV12-4,15,TRBJ1-6,TRBD1,CASSETDRDNSPLHF,TGTGCCAGCAGTGAGACGGACAGGGATAATTCACCCCTCCACTTT
-,TRBV12-3/TRBV12-4,13,TRBJ1-1,-,CASSLLGVPEAFF,TGTGCCAGCAGTCTACTCGGGGTTCCTGAAGCTTTCTTT
few,TRBV10-3,17,TRBJ2-3,TRBD2,CAISESKTGGRTDTQYF,TGTGCCATCAGTGAGTCGAAAACGGGGGGGCGCACAGATACGCAGTATTTT
few,TRBV21-1,14,TRBJ2-5,-,CASSKSQGQETQYF,TGTGCCAGCAGCAAATCGCAGGGCCAAGAGACCCAGTACTTC
-,TRBV20-1,15,TRBJ2-3,-,CSAQIFRGFTDTQYF,TGCAGTGCTCAAATCTTTAGAGGCTTCACAGATACGCAGTATTTT
once,TRBV7-9,13,TRBJ1-2,-,CASREGRAGGYTF,TGTGCCAGCAGGGAAGGACGGGCGGGTGGCTACACCTTC
-,TRBV25-1,12,TRBJ2-5,-,CASKPTSETQYF,TGTGCCAGCAAGCCAACCTCGGAGACCCAGTACTTC
few,TRBV12-3/TRBV12-4,19,TRBJ2-3,-,CASSPQLVLARRRTDTQYF,TGTGCCAGCAGCCCCCAACTAGTACTAGCCCGAAGGCGGACAGATACGCAGTATTTT
-,TRBV7-8,16,TRBJ2-3,-,CASGPSIMASTDTQYF,TGTGCCAGCGGTCCTTCGATTATGGCTAGCACAGATACGCAGTATTTT
few,TRBV20-1,11,TRBJ2-4,TRBD2,CSSGRGNIQYF,TGCAGTTCAGGGAGGGGAAACATTCAGTACTTC
few,TRBV7-2,15,TRBJ1-5,-,CASSLVYGAEQPQHF,TGTGCCAGCAGCTTAGTATACGGGGCCGAACAGCCCCAGCATTTT
-,TRBV20-1,13,TRBJ2-7,-,CSAMRPSSYEQYF,TGCAGTGCTATGCGGCCTAGCTCCTACGAGCAGTACTTC
few,TRBV11-3,13,TRBJ2-1,-,CASSLDRQNEQFF,TGTGCCAGCAGCTTAGACCGACAGAATGAGCAGTTCTTC
many,TRBV7-9,15,TRBJ2-3,TRBD2,CASSLALAGAHTQYF,TGTGCCAGCAGCTTAGCCCTAGCGGGGGCTCATACGCAGTATTTT
-,TRBV2,14,TRBJ2-7,-,CASSEVGGGGEQYF,TGTGCCAGCAGTGAGGTAGGGGGCGGGGGCGAGCAGTACTTC
-,TRBV20-1,14,TRBJ1-2,TRBD1,CSATSGQINYGYTF,TGCAGTGCTACTTCGGGACAGATTAACTATGGCTACACCTTC
few,TRBV5-1,15,TRBJ2-7,-,CASSSGTDSSYEQYF,TGCGCCAGCAGCTCAGGGACGGATAGCTCCTACGAGCAGTACTTC
-,TRBV2,13,TRBJ2-5,-,CASSSGGRETQYF,TGTGCCAGCTCGTCGGGGGGCAGGGAGACCCAGTACTTC